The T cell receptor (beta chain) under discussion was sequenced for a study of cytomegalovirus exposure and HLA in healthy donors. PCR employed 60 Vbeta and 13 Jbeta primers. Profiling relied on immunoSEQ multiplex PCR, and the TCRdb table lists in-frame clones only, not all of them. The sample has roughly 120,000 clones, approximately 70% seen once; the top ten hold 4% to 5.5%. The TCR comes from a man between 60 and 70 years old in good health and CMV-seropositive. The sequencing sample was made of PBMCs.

CDR3 sequence (DNA): TGCAGTGCTAGTCTCACTGAAGCTTTCTTT. Its translation is CSASLTEAFF. The chain uses TRBV20-1 and TRBJ1-1; no clear D gene. Germline values: CDR1 DFQATT, CDR2 SNEGSKA (reference sequence). Trimming cost V 3 bases and J 4 bases, with 3 bases left between them. This CDR3 has 10 amino acids.